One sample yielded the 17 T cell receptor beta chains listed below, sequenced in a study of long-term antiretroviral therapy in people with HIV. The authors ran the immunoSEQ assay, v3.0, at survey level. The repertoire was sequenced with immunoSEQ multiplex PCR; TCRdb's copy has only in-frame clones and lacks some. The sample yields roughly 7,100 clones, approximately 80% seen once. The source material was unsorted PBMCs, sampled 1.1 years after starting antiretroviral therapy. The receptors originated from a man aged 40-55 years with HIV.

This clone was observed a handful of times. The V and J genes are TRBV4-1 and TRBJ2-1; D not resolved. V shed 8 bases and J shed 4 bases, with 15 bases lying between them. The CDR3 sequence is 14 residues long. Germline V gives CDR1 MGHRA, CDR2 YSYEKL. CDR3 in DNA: TGCGCCAGCGCCATCCGGGCAGTTTACAATGAGCAGTTCTTC. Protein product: CASAIRAVYNEQFF.

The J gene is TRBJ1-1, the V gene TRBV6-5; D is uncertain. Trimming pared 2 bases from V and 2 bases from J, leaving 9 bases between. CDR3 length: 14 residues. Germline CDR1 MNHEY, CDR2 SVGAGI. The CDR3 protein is CASSYRTSNTEAFF. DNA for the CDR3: TGTGCCAGCAGTTACAGGACGTCTAACACTGAAGCTTTCTTT.

The CDR3 is CASSLDPDRGNYGYTF. As DNA, the CDR3 is TGTGCCAGCAGCTTAGACCCGGACAGGGGGAACTATGGCTACACCTTC. The V call is TRBV7-8, the J call TRBJ1-2; 10 bases agree with TRBD1. Unmatched junction bases numbered 4, after V lost 1 base and J lost 2 bases. In germline, CDR1 is SGHVS, CDR2 FQNEAQ. This CDR3 is 16 amino acids long.

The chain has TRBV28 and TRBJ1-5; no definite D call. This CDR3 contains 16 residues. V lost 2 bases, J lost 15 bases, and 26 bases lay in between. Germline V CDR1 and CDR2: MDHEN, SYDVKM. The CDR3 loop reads CASSLGTGPTPEGRHF. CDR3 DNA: TGTGCCAGCAGTTTAGGTACGGGTCCTACGCCGGAGGGTCGGCATTTT.

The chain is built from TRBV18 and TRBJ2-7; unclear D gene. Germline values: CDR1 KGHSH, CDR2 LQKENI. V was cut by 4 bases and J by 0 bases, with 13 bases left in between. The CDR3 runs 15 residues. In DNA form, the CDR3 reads TGTGCCAGCTCACTTGCCGGCCCCAGCTCCTACGAGCAGTACTTC. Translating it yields CASSLAGPSSYEQYF.

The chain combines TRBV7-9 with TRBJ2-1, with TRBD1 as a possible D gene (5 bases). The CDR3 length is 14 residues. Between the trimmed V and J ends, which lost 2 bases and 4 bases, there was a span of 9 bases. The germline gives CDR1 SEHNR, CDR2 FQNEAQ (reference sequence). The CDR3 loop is CASSLSDSYNEQFF. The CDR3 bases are TGTGCCAGCAGCTTATCAGACAGTTACAATGAGCAGTTCTTC.

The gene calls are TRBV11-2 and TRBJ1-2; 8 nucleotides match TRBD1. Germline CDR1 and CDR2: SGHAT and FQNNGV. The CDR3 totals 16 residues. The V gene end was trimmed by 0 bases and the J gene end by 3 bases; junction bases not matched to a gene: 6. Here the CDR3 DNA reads TGTGCCAGCAGCTTAGATTGGGACAGGCGTCACTATGGCTACACCTTC. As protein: CASSLDWDRRHYGYTF.

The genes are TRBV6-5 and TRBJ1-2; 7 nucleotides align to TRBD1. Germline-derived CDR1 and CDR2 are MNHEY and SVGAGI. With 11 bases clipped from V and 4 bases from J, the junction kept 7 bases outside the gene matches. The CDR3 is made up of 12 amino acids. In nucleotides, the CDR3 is TGTGCCGCAGGGGGGGGAGCCTATGGCTACACCTTC. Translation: CAAGGGAYGYTF.

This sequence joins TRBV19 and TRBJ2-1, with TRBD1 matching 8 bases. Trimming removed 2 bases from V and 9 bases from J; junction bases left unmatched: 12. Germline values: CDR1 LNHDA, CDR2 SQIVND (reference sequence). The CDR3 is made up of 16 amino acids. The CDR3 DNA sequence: TGTGCCAGTAGTATAATTGGGACAGGCCAAAGGAGTGAGCAGTTCTTC. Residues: CASSIIGTGQRSEQFF.

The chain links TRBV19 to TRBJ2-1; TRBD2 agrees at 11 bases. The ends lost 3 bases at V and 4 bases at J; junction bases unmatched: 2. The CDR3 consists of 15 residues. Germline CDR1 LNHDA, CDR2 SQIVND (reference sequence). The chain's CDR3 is CASSMVAGGYNEQFF. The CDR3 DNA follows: TGTGCCAGTAGTATGGTAGCGGGGGGGTACAATGAGCAGTTCTTC.

The CDR3 DNA reads as TGTGCCAGCAGCCGAATCCTAGGGGGGTCCTACAATGAGCAGTTCTTC. Its translation: CASSRILGGSYNEQFF. The chain links TRBV5-6 to TRBJ2-1; D is possibly TRBD1 or TRBD2 (6 bases each). Germline V gives CDR1 SGHDT, CDR2 YYEEEE. The CDR3 loop spans 16 amino acids. Trimming took 4 bases from V and 1 from J, leaving 15 bases between them.

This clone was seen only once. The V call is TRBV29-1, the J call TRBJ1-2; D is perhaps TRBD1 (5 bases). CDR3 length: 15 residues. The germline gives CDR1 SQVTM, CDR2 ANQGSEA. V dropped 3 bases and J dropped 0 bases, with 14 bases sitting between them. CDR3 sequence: CSVEWDRYTNYGYTF. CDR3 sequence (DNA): TGCAGCGTTGAGTGGGACCGATACACTAACTATGGCTACACCTTC. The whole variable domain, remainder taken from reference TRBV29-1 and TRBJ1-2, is SAVISQKPSRDICQRGTSLTIQCQVDSQVTMMFWYRQQPGQSLTLIATANQGSEATYESGFVIDKFPISRPNLTFSTLTVSNMSPEDSSIYLCSVEWDRYTNYGYTFGSGTRLTVV.

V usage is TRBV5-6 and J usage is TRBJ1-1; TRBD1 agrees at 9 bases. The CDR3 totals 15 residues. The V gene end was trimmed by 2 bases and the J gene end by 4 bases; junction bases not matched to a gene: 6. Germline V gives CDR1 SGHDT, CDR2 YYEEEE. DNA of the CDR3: TGTGCCAGCAGCTTTGGGGACAGGGCTGCCACTGAAGCTTTCTTT. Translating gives CASSFGDRAATEAFF.

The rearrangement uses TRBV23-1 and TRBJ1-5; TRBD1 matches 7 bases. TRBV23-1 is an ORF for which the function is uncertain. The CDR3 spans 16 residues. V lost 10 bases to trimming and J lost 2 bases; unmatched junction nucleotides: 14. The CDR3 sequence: CAIFNQGGLCNQPQHF. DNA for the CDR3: TGCGCCATTTTCAACCAGGGGGGGTTGTGCAATCAGCCCCAGCATTTT.

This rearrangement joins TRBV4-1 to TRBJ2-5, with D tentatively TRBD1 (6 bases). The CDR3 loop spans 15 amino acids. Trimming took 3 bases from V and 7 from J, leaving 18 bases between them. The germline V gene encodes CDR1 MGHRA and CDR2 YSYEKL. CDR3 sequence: CASSQQGHPQGTQYF. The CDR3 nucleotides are TGCGCCAGCAGCCAGCAGGGACACCCACAGGGGACCCAGTACTTC.

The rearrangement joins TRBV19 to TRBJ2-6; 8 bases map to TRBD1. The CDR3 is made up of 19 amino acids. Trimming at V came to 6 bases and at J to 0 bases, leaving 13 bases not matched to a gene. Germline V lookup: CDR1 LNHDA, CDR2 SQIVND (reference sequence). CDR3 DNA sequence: TGTGCCAGTAGCTGGAGGACAGGGTTTTCGGACTCTGGGGCCAACGTCCTGACTTTC. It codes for CASSWRTGFSDSGANVLTF. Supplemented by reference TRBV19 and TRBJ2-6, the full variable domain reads DGGITQSPKYLFRKEGQNVTLSCEQNLNHDAMYWYRQDPGQGLRLIYYSQIVNDFQKGDIAEGYSVSREKKESFPLTVTSAQKNPTAFYLCASSWRTGFSDSGANVLTFGAGSRLTVL.

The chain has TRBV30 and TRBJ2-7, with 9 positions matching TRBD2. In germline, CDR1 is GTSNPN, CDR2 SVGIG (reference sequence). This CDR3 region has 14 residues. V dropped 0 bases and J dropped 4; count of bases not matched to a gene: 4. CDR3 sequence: CAWSVGGGAYEQYF. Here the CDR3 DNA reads TGTGCCTGGAGTGTGGGCGGGGGGGCTTACGAGCAGTACTTC.